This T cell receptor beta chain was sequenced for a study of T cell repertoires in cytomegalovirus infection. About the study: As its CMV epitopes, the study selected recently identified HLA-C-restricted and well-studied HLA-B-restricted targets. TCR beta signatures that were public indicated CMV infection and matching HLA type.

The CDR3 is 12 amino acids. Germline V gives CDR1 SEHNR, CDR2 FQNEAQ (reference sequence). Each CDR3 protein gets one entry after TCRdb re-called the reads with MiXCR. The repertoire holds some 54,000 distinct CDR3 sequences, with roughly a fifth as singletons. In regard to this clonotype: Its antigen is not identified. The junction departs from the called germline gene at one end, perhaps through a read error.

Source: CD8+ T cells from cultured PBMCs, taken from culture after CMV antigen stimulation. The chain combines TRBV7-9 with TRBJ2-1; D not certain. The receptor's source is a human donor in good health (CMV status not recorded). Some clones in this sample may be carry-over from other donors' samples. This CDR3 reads CASRHGYNVQFF. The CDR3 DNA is TGTGCCAGCAGGCACGGGTACAATGTGCAGTTCTTC.